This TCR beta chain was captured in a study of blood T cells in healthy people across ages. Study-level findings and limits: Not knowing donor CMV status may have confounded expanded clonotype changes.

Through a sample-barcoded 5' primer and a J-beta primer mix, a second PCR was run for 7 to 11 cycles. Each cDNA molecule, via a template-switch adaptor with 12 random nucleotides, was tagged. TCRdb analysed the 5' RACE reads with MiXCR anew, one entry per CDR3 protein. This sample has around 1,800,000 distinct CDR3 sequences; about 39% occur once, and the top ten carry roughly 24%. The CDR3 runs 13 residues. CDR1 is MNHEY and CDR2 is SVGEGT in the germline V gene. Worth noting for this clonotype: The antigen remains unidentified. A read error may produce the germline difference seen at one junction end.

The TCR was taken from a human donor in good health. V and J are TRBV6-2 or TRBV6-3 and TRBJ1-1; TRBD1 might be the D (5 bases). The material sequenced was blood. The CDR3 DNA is TGTACCAGCAGTTGGGACCCTGCCATAGAAGCTTTCTTT. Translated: CTSSWDPAIEAFF.